What follows are 5 T cell receptor beta chains derived from one specimen sequenced in a study of type 1 regulatory T cells. Study outcomes and limitations: Compared with non-type 1 regulatory T cells, type 1 regulatory T cells showed a more restricted TCR repertoire.

One entry per CDR3 protein, called by TCRdb with MiXCR from the reads. The data show about 71,000 distinct CDR3 sequences, roughly 20% seen once. No antigens are known for them. Sequencing was done on a sample of cultured type 1 regulatory T (Tr1) cells, either the whole culture or a sorted fraction (not recorded which). The receptors here all came from a human donor in good health.

There are many counts of this clonotype. As DNA, the CDR3 is TGTGCCAGCTCCCCCAGGGACGGGGGCTGGAAGCAGTACTTC. Translating gives CASSPRDGGWKQYF. The chain joins TRBV7-9 to TRBJ2-7; possibly TRBD1 or TRBD2 for D (6 bases each). The CDR3 is 14 amino acids. Germline loops: CDR1 SEHNR, CDR2 FQNEAQ (reference sequence). V dropped 8 bases and J dropped 8 bases, with 22 bases sitting between them.

A note on this clonotype: Mismatch with germline at one junction end may stem from a read error. This rearrangement joins TRBV19 to TRBJ2-1; D remains unclear. The CDR3 has 13 amino acids. The germline V gene has CDR1 LNHDA and CDR2 SQIVND (reference sequence). CDR3 nucleotide sequence: TGTGCCAGTAGCCCCAACTCCTACAATGAGCAGCTCTTC. It codes for CASSPNSYNEQLF.

The chain employs TRBV6-6 and TRBJ1-5, with 10 positions matching TRBD1. Unmatched junction bases numbered 5, after V lost 4 bases and J lost 5 bases. From germline, CDR1 is MNHNY and CDR2 SVGAGI (reference sequence). The CDR3 runs to 15 residues. The CDR3: CASSLGQGIDQPQHF. The CDR3 DNA reads TGTGCCAGCAGTTTGGGACAGGGGATCGATCAGCCCCAGCATTTT.

This clonotype turned up a few times. V gene TRBV5-1 combines with J gene TRBJ2-1; D is possibly TRBD2 (6 bases). CDR1 is SGHRS, CDR2 YFSETQ, per germline. The CDR3 is 16 amino acids. The V end was cut by 1 base, the J end by 0 bases, with 11 bases between. CDR3 DNA sequence: TGCGCCAGCAGCTTGTCCGGGAGTTCCTCCTACAATGAGCAGTTCTTC. This translates into CASSLSGSSSYNEQFF.

This chain connects TRBV4-3 to TRBJ2-1; a possible D gene is TRBD2 (5 bases). CDR1 is LGHNA, CDR2 YSLEER, per germline. This CDR3 comprises 16 residues. With 0 bases removed from V and 0 bases from J, the gap between germline ends came to 9 bases. CDR3: CASSQDQSGSYNEQFF. In DNA, the CDR3 is TGCGCCAGCAGCCAAGATCAGAGCGGCTCCTACAATGAGCAGTTCTTC.